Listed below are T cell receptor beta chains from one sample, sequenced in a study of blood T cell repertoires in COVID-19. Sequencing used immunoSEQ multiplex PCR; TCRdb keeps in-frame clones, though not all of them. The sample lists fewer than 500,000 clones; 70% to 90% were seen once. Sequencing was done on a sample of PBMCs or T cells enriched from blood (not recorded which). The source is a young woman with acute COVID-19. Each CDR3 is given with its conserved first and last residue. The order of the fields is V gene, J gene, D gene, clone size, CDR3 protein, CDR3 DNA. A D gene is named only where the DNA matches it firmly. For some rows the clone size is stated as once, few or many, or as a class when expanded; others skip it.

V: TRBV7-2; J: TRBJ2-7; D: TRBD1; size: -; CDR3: CASSSAGTANYEQYF; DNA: TGTGCCAGCAGCTCCGCCGGGACAGCGAACTACGAGCAGTACTTC
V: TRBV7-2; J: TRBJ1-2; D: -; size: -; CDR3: CASSLGRSGLYGYTF; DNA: TGTGCCAGCAGCTTAGGGCGGTCAGGGCTCTATGGCTACACCTTC
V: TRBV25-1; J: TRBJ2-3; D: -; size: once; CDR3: CASSEFGNTDTQYF; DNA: TGTGCCAGCAGTGAATTTGGCAACACAGATACGCAGTATTTT
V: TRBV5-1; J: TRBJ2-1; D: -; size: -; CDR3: CASSLVGRGNEQFF; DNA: TGCGCCAGCAGCTTAGTGGGGCGGGGAAATGAGCAGTTCTTC
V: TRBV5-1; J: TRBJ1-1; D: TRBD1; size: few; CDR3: CASSTGQGVNTEAFF; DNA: TGCGCCAGCAGTACCGGACAGGGCGTGAACACTGAAGCTTTCTTT
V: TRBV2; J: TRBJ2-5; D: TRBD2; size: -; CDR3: CTSRNPTSGGALETQYF; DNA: TGTACCAGCAGGAATCCGACTAGCGGGGGGGCCTTGGAGACCCAGTACTTC
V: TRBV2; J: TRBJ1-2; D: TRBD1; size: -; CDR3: CASRAGTGGNYGYTF; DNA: TGTGCCAGCAGGGCCGGGACAGGGGGCAACTATGGCTACACCTTC
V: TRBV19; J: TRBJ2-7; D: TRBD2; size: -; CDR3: CASSIGLVGEQYF; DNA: TGTGCCAGTAGTATCGGACTAGTCGGCGAGCAGTACTTC
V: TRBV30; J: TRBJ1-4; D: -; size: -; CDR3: CAWMSPVLNEKLFF; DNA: TGTGCCTGGATGTCCCCGGTCCTTAATGAAAAACTGTTTTTT
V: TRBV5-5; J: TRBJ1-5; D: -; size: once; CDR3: CASSLDFLNQPQHF; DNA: TGTGCCAGCAGCTTGGATTTCCTAAATCAGCCCCAGCATTTT
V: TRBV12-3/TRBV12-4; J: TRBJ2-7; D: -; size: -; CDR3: CASSFQGWYEQYF; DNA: TGTGCCAGCAGTTTTCAGGGGTGGTACGAGCAGTACTTC
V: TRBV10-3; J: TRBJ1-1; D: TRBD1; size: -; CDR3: CAISEGSNRGEAFF; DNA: TGTGCCATCAGTGAGGGGAGTAACAGGGGTGAAGCTTTCTTT
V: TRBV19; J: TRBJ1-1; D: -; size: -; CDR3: CASSPTNTEAFF; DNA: TGTGCCAGCTCCCCCACTAACACTGAAGCTTTCTTT
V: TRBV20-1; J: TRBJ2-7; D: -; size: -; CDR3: CSVVGGYEQYF; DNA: TGCAGTGTTGTGGGGGGCTACGAGCAGTACTTC
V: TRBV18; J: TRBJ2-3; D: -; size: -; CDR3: CASSPPSSTDTQYF; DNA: TGTGCCAGCTCACCACCGTCTAGCACAGATACGCAGTATTTT
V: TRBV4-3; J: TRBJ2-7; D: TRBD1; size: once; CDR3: CASSQDEAGGYEQYF; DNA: TGCGCCAGCAGCCAAGATGAGGCAGGGGGCTACGAGCAGTACTTC
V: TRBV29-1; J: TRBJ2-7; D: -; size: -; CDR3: CSAEKGGAQQYF; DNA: TGCAGCGCAGAGAAAGGAGGGGCTCAGCAGTACTTC
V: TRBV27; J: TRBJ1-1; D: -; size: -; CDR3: CASSFVQERRNTEAFF; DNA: TGTGCCAGCAGTTTTGTACAGGAGAGACGGAACACTGAAGCTTTCTTT
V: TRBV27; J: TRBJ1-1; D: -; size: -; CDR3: CASSPGWTTEAFF; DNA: TGTGCCAGCAGCCCGGGGTGGACCACTGAAGCTTTCTTT
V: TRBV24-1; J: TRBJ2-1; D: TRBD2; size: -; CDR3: CATDFPGLRNNEQFF; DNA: TGTGCCACCGATTTCCCGGGACTAAGAAACAATGAGCAGTTCTTC
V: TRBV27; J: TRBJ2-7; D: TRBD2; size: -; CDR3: CASSFGLADIPYEQYF; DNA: TGTGCCAGCAGTTTCGGACTAGCGGATATTCCCTACGAGCAGTACTTC
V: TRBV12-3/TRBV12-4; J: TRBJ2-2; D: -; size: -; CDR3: CAAVRGNTGELFF; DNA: TGTGCCGCTGTCAGGGGGAACACCGGGGAGCTGTTTTTT
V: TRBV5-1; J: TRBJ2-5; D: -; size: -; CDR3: CASSLGGGNQETQYF; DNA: TGCGCCAGCAGCTTGGGGGGCGGAAACCAAGAGACCCAGTACTTC
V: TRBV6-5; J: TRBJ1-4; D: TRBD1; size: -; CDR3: CASTQRQGINEKLFF; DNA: TGTGCCAGCACCCAGCGACAGGGCATAAATGAAAAACTGTTTTTT
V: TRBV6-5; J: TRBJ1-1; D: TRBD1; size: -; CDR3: CASSADRDTEAFF; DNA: TGTGCCAGCTCTGCAGACAGGGATACTGAAGCTTTCTTT
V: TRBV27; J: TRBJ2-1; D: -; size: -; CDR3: CASSFILGYEQFF; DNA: TGTGCCAGCAGTTTTATCCTAGGATATGAGCAGTTCTTC
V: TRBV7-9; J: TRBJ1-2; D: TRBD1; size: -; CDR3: CASSTGQGNYGYTF; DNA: TGTGCCAGCAGCACAGGACAGGGAAACTATGGCTACACCTTC
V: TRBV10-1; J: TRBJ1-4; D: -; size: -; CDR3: CASSERPGAEKLFF; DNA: TGCGCCAGCAGTGAGCGCCCAGGGGCTGAAAAACTGTTTTTT